A single sample gave rise to the 32 T cell receptor beta chains below, sequenced in a study of beta chain features in type 1 diabetes. Sequenced material consisted of expressed TCRB transcripts (all of the isolated RNA was reverse transcribed). Sequencing was performed with immunoSEQ multiplex PCR; in TCRdb, only in-frame clones are kept and a portion is missing. The repertoire includes 150,000 to 190,000 clones, around 8.5% of them detected once, and less than 0.85% sits in the top ten. The sequenced sample consisted of central memory CD4+ T cells from blood. Receptor source: a man aged 18 to 30 in good health.

This clone has a handful of counts. This chain links TRBV27 with TRBJ1-1; D is perhaps TRBD1 (6 bases). V lost 5 bases and J 5 bases, leaving 18 bases between the germline ends. This CDR3 contains 15 residues. CDR1 is MNHEY, CDR2 SMNVEV, per germline (reference sequence). The CDR3 sequence: CASSPQFPQGTEAFF. CDR3 coding DNA: TGTGCCAGCAGTCCCCAGTTCCCTCAGGGGACTGAAGCTTTCTTT.

There are many counts of this clone. The rearrangement uses TRBV13 and TRBJ2-1, with 10 bases aligning to TRBD2. The CDR3 covers 15 residues. Trimming took 2 bases from V and 5 from J; bases not matched to a gene: 3. CDR1 and CDR2 from the germline V gene are PRHDT and FYEKMQ (reference sequence). CDR3 nucleotides: TGTGCCAGCAGCTTACGAACTAGCGGGGACAATGAGCAGTTCTTC. Its translation is CASSLRTSGDNEQFF. The full variable domain, in which reference TRBV13 and TRBJ2-1 provide the parts outside the CDR3, is AAGVIQSPRHLIKEKRETATLKCYPIPRHDTVYWYQQGPGQDPQFLISFYEKMQSDKGSIPDRFSAQQFSDYHSELNMSSLELGDSALYFCASSLRTSGDNEQFFGPGTRLTVL.

This clone has a handful of counts. The chain joins TRBV5-1 to TRBJ2-5; unclear D gene. V dropped 4 bases and J dropped 0 bases, with 10 bases sitting between them. Germline loops: CDR1 SGHRS, CDR2 YFSETQ. The CDR3 has 14 amino acids. The CDR3 DNA reads as TGCGCCAGCAGCCTTAGGCAGGACCAAGAGACCCAGTACTTC. Translated, it gives CASSLRQDQETQYF.

This clone was picked up a small number of times. CDR3 amino acids: CASSLMDSKLEAFF. CDR3 DNA: TGTGCCAGCAGCTTGATGGACAGCAAACTTGAAGCTTTCTTT. The chain has TRBV7-8 and TRBJ1-1; TRBD1 might be the D (6 bases). CDR3 size: 14 residues. The V end lost 3 bases, the J end lost 7 bases, and 15 bases lay between the germline ends. The germline CDR1 and CDR2 sequences are SGHVS and FQNEAQ.

This clone came up a few times. The rearrangement joins TRBV5-6 to TRBJ1-1, with TRBD1 matching over 7 bases. In germline, CDR1 is SGHDT, CDR2 YYEEEE. CDR3 size: 16 residues. After removal of 4 bases from V and 4 bases from J, the junction contained 13 bases not matched to a gene. The CDR3 DNA is TGTGCCAGCAGCGAGGGACAGCTGCTGCTGGGCACTGAAGCTTTCTTT. Its translation is CASSEGQLLLGTEAFF.

This clone was seen more than once but under ten times. The J gene is TRBJ2-1, the V gene TRBV7-2; 8 nucleotides align to TRBD2. Germline CDR1 reads SGHTA; CDR2 reads FQGNSA. The trim removed 5 bases at V and 5 bases at J, leaving 5 bases unmatched. This CDR3 comprises 14 residues. CDR3 region: CASSISGAHNEQFF. CDR3 nucleotide sequence: TGTGCCAGCAGCATTAGCGGGGCTCACAATGAGCAGTTCTTC.

The chain links TRBV7-8 to TRBJ2-1; 9 nucleotides align to TRBD1. Germline V lookup: CDR1 SGHVS, CDR2 FQNEAQ. The V segment lost 4 bases and the J segment 2 bases; nucleotides outside the gene matches: 12. The CDR3 extends over 18 amino acids. As DNA, the CDR3 is TGTGCCAGCAGCTCCCTTCATGGGACAGGGAGAACCTACAATGAGCAGTTCTTC. Protein: CASSSLHGTGRTYNEQFF.

This clone was detected only a few times. J is TRBJ2-5 and V is TRBV7-2; a possible D gene is TRBD2 (5 bases). V lost 5 bases and J 1 base, leaving 11 bases between the germline ends. The CDR3 runs 14 residues. Germline V gene lookup returns CDR1 SGHTA and CDR2 FQGNSA. CDR3 DNA sequence: TGTGCCAGCAGCCCACTCGGAGGCCAAGAGACCCAGTACTTC. This encodes CASSPLGGQETQYF.

This clone has just a few counts. The chain has TRBV28 and TRBJ2-2; 8 bases map to TRBD1. CDR1 is MDHEN and CDR2 is SYDVKM in the germline V gene. V shed 6 bases and J 4 bases; nucleotides not matched to a gene: 4. The CDR3 totals 14 residues. This CDR3 reads CASRVTGVTGELFF. In nucleotides, the CDR3 is TGTGCCAGCAGGGTGACAGGGGTCACCGGGGAGCTGTTTTTT.

This chain uses TRBV18 with TRBJ2-3, with D tentatively TRBD2 (5 bases). Looked up from germline, CDR1 is KGHSH and CDR2 is LQKENI. Trimming took off 0 bases at V and 4 bases at J, with 14 bases between the two ends. The CDR3 is 16 residues long. This chain's CDR3 is CASSPPATRRPDTQYF. The CDR3 bases are TGTGCCAGCTCACCACCAGCGACAAGGAGGCCAGATACGCAGTATTTT.

This clone came up a few times. The genes are TRBV14 and TRBJ1-4, with D hard to call. Trimming cost V 2 bases and J 7 bases, with 5 bases left between them. This CDR3 is 12 amino acids long. Germline V gene data show CDR1 as SGHDN and CDR2 as FVKESK. The CDR3 loop reads CASSQLGEKLFF. Here the CDR3 DNA reads TGTGCCAGCAGCCAACTAGGTGAAAAACTGTTTTTT.

This chain uses TRBV2 with TRBJ2-3, with D possibly being TRBD2 (6 bases). V dropped 6 bases and J dropped 4 bases, with 23 bases sitting between them. The CDR3 loop spans 17 amino acids. Germline CDR1 reads SNHLY; CDR2 reads FYNNEI. For the CDR3, the DNA is TGTGCCAGCAGGCAACTTGGGACTCCCGGTGGGGCAGATACGCAGTATTTT. This codes for CASRQLGTPGGADTQYF.

This clone appeared many times. This chain links TRBV14 with TRBJ2-3; unclear D gene. Trimming shortened V by 5 bases and J by 0 bases, and 12 bases separated the two germline ends. CDR1 SGHDN and CDR2 FVKESK come from the germline V gene. The CDR3 extends over 15 amino acids. As DNA, the CDR3 is TGTGCCAGCAGCATGAGGAGACCTAGCACAGATACGCAGTATTTT. Amino acids: CASSMRRPSTDTQYF.

This sequence joins TRBV5-8 and TRBJ2-5; TRBD1 is a possible D gene (6 bases). The V end lost 2 bases, the J end lost 0 bases, and 14 bases lay between the germline ends. This CDR3 has 16 amino acids. In germline, CDR1 is SGHTS, CDR2 YDEGEE. The CDR3 DNA reads TGTGCCAGCAGCTTATCGCAGGGGATGTACCAAGAGACCCAGTACTTC. This codes for CASSLSQGMYQETQYF.

CDR3 DNA: TGTGCCAGCAGTGAGAACAGGGGTTTGTATGGCTACACCTTC. Protein: CASSENRGLYGYTF. The V gene is TRBV6-5, the J gene TRBJ1-2; TRBD1 aligns across 7 bases. Germline CDR1 is MNHEY and CDR2 is SVGAGI. V was pared by 5 bases and J by 5 bases, with 8 bases of the junction left unmatched. This CDR3 contains 14 residues.

The chain employs TRBV2 and TRBJ1-2; no reliable D call. The CDR3 totals 12 residues. Germline V gene lookup returns CDR1 SNHLY and CDR2 FYNNEI. The V end was cut by 7 bases, the J end by 5 bases, with 11 bases between. The CDR3 DNA is TGTGCCAGCAAGCGGACGGATTATGGCTACACCTTC. Its protein product is CASKRTDYGYTF.

This clone was found a few times. The chain links TRBV5-1 to TRBJ2-7; 8 nucleotides match TRBD1. The V and J ends lost 4 bases and 5 bases, in that order; junction bases with no gene match: 14. CDR1 is SGHRS, CDR2 YFSETQ, per germline. The CDR3 extends over 16 amino acids. CDR3 residues: CASSRKPTGGGDEQYF. In DNA, the CDR3 is TGCGCCAGCAGCCGGAAGCCTACAGGGGGTGGTGACGAGCAGTACTTC.

This clone was seen a few times. The chain joins TRBV7-2 to TRBJ2-7, with D maybe TRBD1 (6 bases). V was shortened by 7 bases and J by 5 bases, with 12 bases between the two germline ends. This CDR3 is 12 amino acids long. From germline, CDR1 is SGHTA and CDR2 FQGNSA. The CDR3 region is CASNQQGNEQYF. DNA of the CDR3: TGTGCCAGCAACCAACAGGGCAACGAGCAGTACTTC.

This clone was recorded many times. The chain couples TRBV29-1 to TRBJ2-1, with D hard to call. The CDR3 is 11 amino acids. Germline V gene sequence: CDR1 SQVTM, CDR2 ANQGSEA. The V end was cut by 3 bases, the J end by 12 bases, with 12 bases between. CDR3 region: CSVEVGVRQFF. CDR3 nucleotide sequence: TGCAGCGTTGAGGTGGGCGTACGGCAGTTCTTC.

This clone has more than one count but fewer than ten. The same CDR3 is also encoded by other DNA sequences in this sample. The chain has TRBV5-1 and TRBJ2-3, with 11 bases lining up with TRBD2. V gave up 4 bases and J gave up 6 bases; unmatched junction bases: 13. Germline assignment: CDR1 SGHRS and CDR2 YFSETQ. This CDR3 is built from 17 residues. CDR3 sequence (DNA): TGCGCCAGCAGCCCCGGCCGGCTAGCGGGGGGCCGGGATACGCAGTATTTT. This sequence encodes CASSPGRLAGGRDTQYF.

In its sample, this clone was seen many times. The V and J genes are TRBV19 and TRBJ1-1; possible D gene TRBD1, 6 bases. CDR1 is LNHDA, CDR2 SQIVND, per germline (reference sequence). Trimming removed 5 bases at V and 4 bases at J, with 14 bases between. The CDR3 length is 14 residues. The DNA of the CDR3 is TGTGCCAGTAGTCTAAGGGGGACGGGCACTGAAGCTTTCTTT. Translation gives CASSLRGTGTEAFF.

On this clone: A junction boundary mismatches the germline segment, possibly from a read error. This chain joins TRBV7-2 and TRBJ1-4; no clear D. The germline V gene has CDR1 SGHTA and CDR2 FQGNSA. The CDR3 contains 18 residues. This chain's CDR3 is CASSSPREALVGGEKPFF. CDR3 sequence (DNA): TGTGCCAGCAGCTCACCGAGGGAGGCTTTAGTTGGAGGTGAAAAACCGTTTTTT. Combining the CDR3 with reference TRBV7-2 and TRBJ1-4 gives the whole variable domain GAGVSQSPSNKVTEKGKDVELRCDPISGHTALYWYRQSLGQGLEFLIYFQGNSAPDKSGLPSDRFSAERTGGSVSTLTIQRTQQEDSAVYLCASSSPREALVGGEKPFFGSGTQLSVL.

This chain uses TRBV7-3 with TRBJ2-2, with 9 bases aligning to TRBD2. CDR1 is SGHTA, CDR2 FQGTGA, per germline. This CDR3 is 15 amino acids long. The trim removed 3 bases at V and 1 base at J, leaving 0 bases unmatched. CDR3 bases: TGTGCCAGCAGCTTGACTAGCGGGAACACCGGGGAGCTGTTTTTT. This translates into CASSLTSGNTGELFF.

At least ten counts were recorded for this clone. V is TRBV18 and J is TRBJ2-1, with 8 bases matching TRBD1. Germline CDR1 and CDR2: KGHSH and LQKENI. The CDR3 has 16 amino acids. After removal of 6 bases from V and 0 bases from J, the junction contained 7 bases not matched to a gene. CDR3 bases: TGTGCCAGCTCCCCGCCAACAGGGGGCTCCTACAATGAGCAGTTCTTC. Translating it yields CASSPPTGGSYNEQFF.

This clone was seen a handful of times. V is TRBV30 and J is TRBJ1-2, with a weak D call TRBD1 (5 bases). CDR1 GTSNPN and CDR2 SVGIG come from the germline V gene (reference sequence). CDR3 length: 13 residues. Trimming removed 1 base from V and 5 bases from J, with 11 bases in between. As DNA, the CDR3 is TGTGCCTGGAGTGCTCAGGGAAGGTATGGCTACACCTTC. Its protein product is CAWSAQGRYGYTF. Supplemented by reference TRBV30 and TRBJ1-2, the full variable domain reads SQTIHQWPATLVQPVGSPLSLECTVEGTSNPNLYWYRQAAGRGLQLLFYSVGIGQISSEVPQNLSASRPQDRQFILSSKKLLLSDSGFYLCAWSAQGRYGYTFGSGTRLTVV.

On this clone itself: Since a much larger clone is just one base distant, this may be a read error. The V and J genes are TRBV7-8 and TRBJ1-1, with D unclear. The CDR3 is 13 residues long. The V and J ends lost 3 bases and 4 bases respectively, with 9 bases between them. The germline V gene encodes CDR1 SGHVS and CDR2 FQNEAQ. CDR3 nucleotide sequence: TGTGCCAGCAGCTTTCGCCGGGGCACTGAAGCTTTCTTT. Its translation: CASSFRRGTEAFF. The complete variable domain, with remaining parts taken from reference TRBV7-8 and TRBJ1-1, reads GAGVSQSPRYKVAKRGQDVALRCDPISGHVSLFWYQQALGQGPEFLTYFQNEAQLDKSGLPSDRFFAERPEGSVSTLKIQRTQQEDSAVYLCASSFRRGTEAFFGQGTRLTVV.

This clone was found many times. This rearrangement joins TRBV10-3 to TRBJ1-2; a weak D match, TRBD1 (6 bases). The CDR3 sequence is 12 residues long. In germline, CDR1 is ENHRY, CDR2 SYGVKD. The V and J ends lost 6 bases and 4 bases respectively, with 9 bases between them. CDR3 bases: TGTGCCATCAGGGACAGAATCTATGGCTACACCTTC. It yields the protein CAIRDRIYGYTF.

This clone has more than one count but fewer than ten. The chain recombines TRBV18 with TRBJ1-5, with D possibly TRBD1 on 5 matching bases. Germline lookup yields CDR1 KGHSH and CDR2 LQKENI. With 5 bases removed from V and 7 bases from J, the gap between germline ends came to 12 bases. The length of the CDR3 is 13 residues. CDR3 in amino acids: CASSFTQGQPQHF. The CDR3 DNA reads as TGTGCCAGCTCATTCACTCAGGGACAGCCCCAGCATTTT.

The chain carries TRBV7-2 and TRBJ1-2; D gene ambiguous. The V end lost 5 bases, the J end lost 1 base, and 8 bases lay between the germline ends. CDR3 size: 13 residues. CDR1 is SGHTA and CDR2 is FQGNSA in the germline V gene. The CDR3 loop reads CASSPSGNYGYTF. The CDR3, as DNA: TGTGCCAGCAGCCCTAGCGGTAACTATGGCTACACCTTC.

The sample holds many counts of this clone. The chain couples TRBV2 to TRBJ2-5, with 8 bases aligning to TRBD1. Germline V gives CDR1 SNHLY, CDR2 FYNNEI. The CDR3 length is 13 residues. V lost 6 bases and J lost 2; bases outside the gene matches: 2. The CDR3, as DNA: TGTGCCAGCAGGGGGACAGGTCAAGAGACCCAGTACTTC. Translating gives CASRGTGQETQYF. The entire variable domain, with the rest obtained from reference TRBV2 and TRBJ2-5, is as follows: EPEVTQTPSHQVTQMGQEVILRCVPISNHLYFYWYRQILGQKVEFLVSFYNNEISEKSEIFDDQFSVERPDGSNFTLKIRSTKLEDSAMYFCASRGTGQETQYFGPGTRLLVL.

This clone was seen a few times. The J gene is TRBJ2-5, the V gene TRBV5-6; TRBD2 matches 12 bases. After removal of 2 bases from V and 4 bases from J, the junction contained 3 bases not matched to a gene. This CDR3 comprises 15 residues. Germline CDR1 is SGHDT and CDR2 is YYEEEE. CDR3 DNA: TGTGCCAGCAGCTTTGAACTAGCGGGGGGAGAGACCCAGTACTTC. The encoded protein is CASSFELAGGETQYF.

CDR3 loop: CASSVPASGSGDTQYF. The CDR3 bases are TGCGCCAGCAGCGTACCAGCTAGCGGGAGCGGAGATACGCAGTATTTT. J is TRBJ2-3 and V is TRBV5-1; 10 nucleotides match TRBD2. This CDR3 is 16 amino acids long. Unmatched junction bases numbered 10, after V lost 4 bases and J lost 5 bases. Looked up from germline, CDR1 is SGHRS and CDR2 is YFSETQ.